One and the same sample provided the 18 T cell receptor beta chains below, sequenced in a study of blood T cell repertoires in COVID-19. Data came from immunoSEQ multiplex PCR; TCRdb stores just in-frame clones and leaves some out. This sample has about 62,000 clones; more than 80% occur once, and the top ten carry over 15%. Sequencing used peripheral blood. Receptor source: a woman aged 55-69 years with COVID-19, enrolled during active disease.

The chain combines TRBV5-1 with TRBJ2-7; 11 bases align to TRBD1. The CDR3 has 14 residues. Germline values: CDR1 SGHRS, CDR2 YFSETQ. J gave up 3 bases and V 5 bases, and 4 bases lay outside the gene matches. CDR3 in amino acids: CASSSGTGGYEQYF. The CDR3 DNA reads as TGCGCCAGCAGTTCCGGGACAGGGGGCTACGAGCAGTACTTC. Looking up the rest from reference TRBV5-1 and TRBJ2-7 gives the full variable domain: KAGVTQTPRYLIKTRGQQVTLSCSPISGHRSVSWYQQTPGQGLQFLFEYFSETQRNKGNFPGRFSGRQFSNSRSEMNVSTLELGDSALYLCASSSGTGGYEQYFGPGTRLTVT.

The chain recombines TRBV12-3 or TRBV12-4 with TRBJ1-6; TRBD1 might be the D (6 bases). The V gene lost 11 bases and the J gene lost 9 bases, with 17 bases spanning the gap. This CDR3 region has 13 residues. This CDR3 is CACGGTNFSPLHF. The CDR3 bases are TGTGCCTGCGGGGGGACAAATTTTTCACCCCTCCACTTT.

The J gene is TRBJ2-7, the V gene TRBV7-2, with 11 bases fitting TRBD2. Trimming cost V 5 bases and J 7 bases; bases outside gene matches: 4. Germline assignment: CDR1 SGHTA and CDR2 FQGNSA. This CDR3 has 13 residues. The CDR3 region is CASSDGTSGEQYF. The DNA for the CDR3 is TGTGCCAGCAGCGACGGGACTAGCGGTGAGCAGTACTTC.

The V call is TRBV29-1, the J call TRBJ2-3; 8 positions match TRBD1. The CDR3 length is 14 residues. CDR1 and CDR2 from the germline V gene are SQVTM and ANQGSEA. After removal of 1 base from V and 5 bases from J, the junction contained 5 bases not matched to a gene. The CDR3 DNA sequence: TGCAGCGTTGAAGGCAGGGGGCGTTTAGATACGCAGTATTTT. This translates into CSVEGRGRLDTQYF.

V gene TRBV4-2 combines with J gene TRBJ2-1, with 8 bases lining up with TRBD2. V dropped 4 bases and J dropped 6; count of bases not matched to a gene: 17. Germline assignment: CDR1 LGHNA and CDR2 YNFKEQ. This CDR3 is 18 amino acids long. CDR3 sequence: CASSRQLSGIVLRNEQFF. CDR3 DNA: TGTGCCAGCAGCCGCCAACTTAGCGGGATCGTTCTTCGCAATGAGCAGTTCTTC.

This chain uses TRBV30 with TRBJ1-6; D remains unclear. The germline gives CDR1 GTSNPN, CDR2 SVGIG (reference sequence). V was clipped by 1 base and J by 13 bases, with 5 bases between them. The CDR3 extends over 10 amino acids. CDR3 sequence reads: CAWSAPPLHF. Here the CDR3 DNA reads TGTGCCTGGAGTGCTCCCCCCCTCCACTTT.

V and J are TRBV11-3 and TRBJ1-2, with 11 bases matching TRBD1. The CDR3 loop spans 14 amino acids. Trimming at V came to 5 bases and at J to 5 bases, leaving 4 bases not matched to a gene. Germline lookup yields CDR1 SGHNT and CDR2 YENEEA. The DNA of the CDR3 is TGTGCCAGCAGCACCGGGACAGGGGGGTATGGCTACACCTTC. Translated, it gives CASSTGTGGYGYTF.

J is TRBJ2-7 and V is TRBV29-1, with D tentatively TRBD2 (6 bases). The CDR3 sequence is 13 residues long. V was shortened by 6 bases and J by 5 bases, with 17 bases between the two germline ends. Germline V gives CDR1 SQVTM, CDR2 ANQGSEA. CDR3 region: CSVEGQEGHEQYF. The CDR3 DNA reads TGCAGCGTGGAGGGGCAGGAAGGTCACGAGCAGTACTTC.

The table lists this clone with a few counts. The rearrangement joins TRBV11-3 to TRBJ1-1, with D tentatively TRBD1 (5 bases). This CDR3 has 11 amino acids. V lost 4 bases to trimming and J lost 11 bases, with 11 bases between them. Per the germline V gene, CDR1 is SGHNT and CDR2 is YENEEA. The CDR3: CASSSAAGAFF. The CDR3 coding sequence is TGTGCCAGCAGCTCTGCCGCAGGGGCTTTCTTT. Full variable domain (remainder filled in from reference TRBV11-3 and TRBJ1-1): EAGVVQSPRYKIIEKKQPVAFWCNPISGHNTLYWYLQNLGQGPELLIRYENEEAVDDSQLPKDRFSAERLKGVDSTLKIQPAELGDSAVYLCASSSAAGAFFGQGTRLTVV.

V is TRBV18 and J is TRBJ2-7, with 9 bases lining up with TRBD1. Germline loops: CDR1 KGHSH, CDR2 LQKENI. V dropped 6 bases and J dropped 1; count of bases not matched to a gene: 7. The CDR3 has 15 residues. CDR3 DNA: TGTGCCAGCTCGCCGGGACAGGGAGTGTCCTACGAGCAGTACTTC. It encodes CASSPGQGVSYEQYF.

This clone was counted between two and nine times. This chain uses TRBV30 with TRBJ1-3; 7 bases are shared with TRBD1. J was trimmed by 0 bases and V by 0 bases; bases with no gene match: 2. The CDR3 is 15 residues long. Germline V gene data show CDR1 as GTSNPN and CDR2 as SVGIG (reference sequence). The CDR3 region is CAWSVDRNSGNTIYF. The CDR3 DNA reads TGTGCCTGGAGTGTGGACAGGAACTCTGGAAACACCATATATTTT.

The V call is TRBV5-4, the J call TRBJ1-6; D remains ambiguous. This CDR3 spans 13 amino acids. V lost 0 bases to trimming and J lost 8 bases, with 6 bases between them. Germline CDR1 is SGHNT and CDR2 is YYREEE (reference sequence). This CDR3 reads CASSLGGYSPLHF. The CDR3 region has the DNA TGTGCCAGCAGCTTGGGAGGATATTCACCCCTCCACTTT.

The chain couples TRBV24-1 to TRBJ1-4; 7 nucleotides line up with TRBD1. The CDR3 is 15 amino acids. Germline V CDR1 and CDR2: KGHDR, SFDVKD. V trimming: 5 bases; J trimming: 8 bases; junction bases outside the gene matches: 10. CDR3 protein: CATSGRRKTGEKLFF. CDR3 DNA: TGTGCCACCAGTGGACGGCGGAAGACAGGGGAAAAACTGTTTTTT.

The chain combines TRBV5-1 with TRBJ2-6; D uncertain. The CDR3 sequence is 16 residues long. Trimming stripped 0 bases from V and 1 base from J, with 8 bases between. Germline CDR1 reads SGHRS; CDR2 reads YFSETQ. Here the CDR3 DNA reads TGCGCCAGCAGCTTGGCCGTTCGGTCTGGGGCCAACGTCCTGACTTTC. It encodes CASSLAVRSGANVLTF.

This chain uses TRBV30 with TRBJ1-5; 10 bases line up with TRBD1. The germline gives CDR1 GTSNPN, CDR2 SVGIG (reference sequence). The CDR3 loop spans 18 amino acids. With 0 bases clipped from V and 0 bases from J, the junction kept 8 bases outside the gene matches. This CDR3 is CAWSVYDGTGVSNQPQHF. As DNA, the CDR3 is TGTGCCTGGAGTGTATACGATGGGACAGGGGTTAGCAATCAGCCCCAGCATTTT.

V is TRBV19 and J is TRBJ1-1; TRBD1 matches at 8 bases. The V and J ends lost 6 bases and 5 bases, in that order; junction bases with no gene match: 11. Germline CDR1 and CDR2: LNHDA and SQIVND (reference sequence). The CDR3 is 15 residues long. This CDR3 reads CASRDRGVGKTEAFF. The CDR3 DNA reads TGTGCCAGTAGAGACAGGGGAGTTGGAAAGACTGAAGCTTTCTTT.

The chain combines TRBV11-2 with TRBJ2-3; no reliable D call. Trimming cost V 0 bases and J 1 base, with 11 bases left between them. Germline CDR1 is SGHAT and CDR2 is FQNNGV. The CDR3 runs to 16 residues. The DNA for the CDR3 is TGTGCCAGCAGCTTAGATCTCAGACACCGCACAGATACGCAGTATTTT. Its protein is CASSLDLRHRTDTQYF. Supplemented by reference TRBV11-2 and TRBJ2-3, the full variable domain reads EAGVAQSPRYKIIEKRQSVAFWCNPISGHATLYWYQQILGQGPKLLIQFQNNGVVDDSQLPKDRFSAERLKGVDSTLKIQPAKLEDSAVYLCASSLDLRHRTDTQYFGPGTRLTVL.

V gene TRBV6-4 combines with J gene TRBJ1-1; possibly TRBD1 for D (6 bases). This CDR3 has 14 amino acids. V gave up 6 bases and J gave up 0 bases, with 11 bases separating them. Germline loops: CDR1 MRHNA, CDR2 SNTAGT. The CDR3 here is CASRDSNMNTEAFF. In DNA, the CDR3 is TGTGCCAGCAGGGACAGTAACATGAACACTGAAGCTTTCTTT.